This T cell receptor (beta chain) was sequenced during a study of T cell changes during pregnancy in multiple sclerosis. Profiling relied on immunoSEQ multiplex PCR, and the TCRdb table lists in-frame clones only, not all of them. The sample lists about 100,000 clones, roughly nine tenths occurring once. The specimen comprised peripheral blood, sampled in the second trimester of pregnancy. This receptor was obtained from a female donor in good health, enrolled as a control in a pregnancy study.

The CDR3 spells CASSVGGGGSDKPQHF. CDR3 nucleotide sequence: TGTGCCAGCAGCGTAGGGGGGGGCGGTTCAGATAAGCCCCAGCATTTT. This chain connects TRBV9 to TRBJ1-5, with TRBD1 as a possible D gene (6 bases). Trimming removed 0 bases from V and 8 bases from J, with 18 bases in between. CDR3 length: 16 residues. CDR1 and CDR2 (germline): SGDLS, YYNGEE.